These 7 T cell receptor beta chains came from one sample sequenced in a study of identical twins. TCRdb called the 5' RACE reads again in MiXCR, with one record for every CDR3 protein. The sample holds 460,000 or so distinct CDR3 sequences, approximately 15% seen once. The same data also contributed to another study, on yellow fever vaccine responses in identical twins.

The material sequenced was CD4+ T cells sorted from blood. The receptors stem from a woman aged 18-29 years in good health.

This clonotype has just a few counts. This sequence joins TRBV3-1 and TRBJ1-1; the D gene is possibly TRBD1 (5 bases). Trimming took off 4 bases at V and 1 base at J, with 10 bases between the two ends. Per germline, CDR1 LGHDT and CDR2 YNNKEL (reference sequence). The CDR3 loop spans 14 amino acids. The CDR3 DNA reads TGTGCCAGCAGCCTTGGCAGGGCGAACACTGAAGCTTTCTTT. Encoded protein: CASSLGRANTEAFF.

DNA for the CDR3: TGTGCCAGCAGTTTACTCTTTGGGGGGGAGCTGTTTTTT. This translates into CASSLLFGGELFF. The chain is built from TRBV27 and TRBJ2-2; the D is unclear. The CDR3 extends over 13 amino acids. V was clipped by 2 bases and J by 8 bases, with 9 bases between them. Germline values: CDR1 MNHEY, CDR2 SMNVEV (reference sequence).

This clonotype showed up just a few times. The chain employs TRBV20-1 and TRBJ2-5; 8 bases align to TRBD1. V shed 5 bases, J shed 4 bases, and the junction held 6 bases outside the gene matches. The germline V gene has CDR1 DFQATT and CDR2 SNEGSKA (reference sequence). This CDR3 has 13 amino acids. The CDR3 here is CSAEQGVGETQYF. In nucleotides, the CDR3 is TGCAGTGCTGAACAGGGGGTGGGAGAGACCCAGTACTTC.

The table lists this clonotype with a few counts. The chain employs TRBV7-9 and TRBJ2-2, with 8 bases fitting TRBD1. Unmatched junction bases numbered 5, after V lost 5 bases and J lost 3 bases. Germline V gene sequence: CDR1 SEHNR, CDR2 FQNEAQ (reference sequence). The CDR3 sequence is 15 residues long. The CDR3 loop reads CASSATDRDTGELFF. The CDR3 DNA sequence: TGTGCCAGCAGCGCCACGGACAGGGACACCGGGGAGCTGTTTTTT.

This clonotype was seen only a few times. The chain recombines TRBV29-1 with TRBJ2-1, with TRBD2 matching 11 bases. CDR1 SQVTM and CDR2 ANQGSEA come from the germline V gene. The CDR3 is 14 residues long. J lost 10 bases, V lost 6 bases, and 11 bases had no gene match. CDR3 nucleotide sequence: TGCAGCGTCGAGACTAGCGGGACAACAAAAGAGCAGTTCTTC. It encodes CSVETSGTTKEQFF.

There are a few counts of this clonotype. The rearrangement joins TRBV10-2 to TRBJ2-2, with D possibly being TRBD1 (5 bases). V was cut by 4 bases and J by 2 bases, with 14 bases left in between. Germline V CDR1 and CDR2: WSHSY, SAAADI. The CDR3 extends over 16 amino acids. The CDR3 is CASSAKVGANTGELFF. The CDR3 DNA reads as TGCGCCAGCAGTGCAAAAGTTGGGGCTAACACCGGGGAGCTGTTTTTT.

V and J are TRBV6-1 and TRBJ2-1; a possible D gene is TRBD2 (5 bases). Germline V CDR1 and CDR2: MNHNS, SASEGT. V lost 6 bases and J lost 7, with 16 bases in between. The CDR3 covers 14 residues. For the CDR3, the DNA is TGTGCCAGCAGCAACCCGGGGATGGGTAATGAGCAGTTCTTC. This translates into CASSNPGMGNEQFF.